A single sample gave rise to the 26 T cell receptor beta chains below, sequenced in a study of blood T cell repertoires in COVID-19. Generated by immunoSEQ multiplex PCR, the TCRdb table keeps only in-frame clones and is missing some. Of roughly 280,000 clones in the sample, approximately 85% were seen once. The material sequenced was peripheral blood. These receptors were collected from an older woman with acute or convalescent COVID-19.

The V call is TRBV28, the J call TRBJ1-1, with unresolved D. This CDR3 is 13 amino acids long. Germline loops: CDR1 MDHEN, CDR2 SYDVKM. V was trimmed by 6 bases and J by 4 bases, leaving 12 bases between them. The CDR3 is CASSLTGITEAFF. The DNA of the CDR3 is TGTGCCAGCAGCCTCACGGGAATCACTGAAGCTTTCTTT.

At least ten counts were recorded for this clone. V and J are TRBV10-3 and TRBJ1-2; the match to TRBD1 covers 12 bases. V lost 8 bases, J lost 3 bases, and 7 bases stayed unmatched. CDR1 and CDR2 from the germline V gene are ENHRY and SYGVKD. This CDR3 has 15 amino acids. The CDR3 loop is CAIGVGQGADYGYTF. The DNA for the CDR3 is TGTGCCATCGGTGTGGGACAGGGGGCTGACTATGGCTACACCTTC.

As concerns this clone: Distinct nucleotide sequences in the sample also encode this CDR3. The V and J genes are TRBV5-1 and TRBJ2-5; 10 nucleotides match TRBD2. CDR1 and CDR2 from the germline V gene are SGHRS and YFSETQ. This CDR3 has 15 residues. V lost 4 bases and J lost 2; bases outside the gene matches: 5. This chain's CDR3 is CASSLGTSVQETQYF. CDR3 DNA sequence: TGCGCCAGCAGCCTCGGGACTAGCGTGCAAGAGACCCAGTACTTC.

This clone showed up just once. This chain joins TRBV4-1 and TRBJ2-2; D gene uncertain. Between the trimmed V and J ends, which lost 0 bases and 5 bases, there was a span of 13 bases. This CDR3 has 16 amino acids. In germline, CDR1 is MGHRA, CDR2 YSYEKL. CDR3 coding DNA: TGCGCCAGCAGCCAAGATGGTTCCCGAGGTACCGGGGAGCTGTTTTTT. This translates into CASSQDGSRGTGELFF.

V and J are TRBV3-1 (or the pseudogene TRBV3-2) and TRBJ2-1; possibly TRBD2 for D (5 bases). V was cut by 5 bases and J by 6 bases, with 20 bases left in between. Germline V lookup: CDR1 LGHDT, CDR2 YNNKEL (reference sequence). CDR3 size: 16 residues. The CDR3 spells CASSARTLASRNEQFF. The CDR3 region has the DNA TGTGCCAGCAGCGCCCGGACTCTAGCATCGCGCAATGAGCAGTTCTTC.

The V and J genes are TRBV7-2 and TRBJ1-1; the D is unclear. V was cut by 5 bases and J by 4 bases, with 17 bases left in between. Germline CDR1 is SGHTA and CDR2 is FQGNSA. The CDR3 is made up of 15 amino acids. The CDR3, as DNA: TGTGCCAGCAGCCCGCAACCCGTAGTATCCACTGAAGCTTTCTTT. This translates into CASSPQPVVSTEAFF.

The V gene is TRBV5-1, the J gene TRBJ2-3, with D possibly matching TRBD1 (6 bases). Trimming pared 10 bases from V and 5 bases from J, leaving 14 bases between. This CDR3 contains 12 residues. Germline V lookup: CDR1 SGHRS, CDR2 YFSETQ. The CDR3 region has the DNA TGCGCCGGCATCCTCAGGGGAGATACGCAGTATTTT. This translates into CAGILRGDTQYF.

The chain uses TRBV7-8 and TRBJ2-3, with D possibly TRBD2 on 6 matching bases. Germline V CDR1 and CDR2: SGHVS, FQNEAQ. V was cut by 4 bases and J by 2 bases, with 16 bases left in between. This CDR3 is 16 amino acids long. The chain's CDR3 is CASSSSAGVPTDTQYF. The CDR3, as DNA: TGTGCCAGCAGCTCTAGCGCCGGGGTCCCCACAGATACGCAGTATTTT.

The chain is built from TRBV2 and TRBJ1-2, with 8 positions matching TRBD1. Germline V lookup: CDR1 SNHLY, CDR2 FYNNEI. V trimming: 2 bases; J trimming: 4 bases; junction bases outside the gene matches: 3. The CDR3 is 14 residues long. This chain's CDR3 is CASSEQGASYGYTF. CDR3 nucleotides: TGTGCCAGCAGTGAACAGGGGGCGTCCTATGGCTACACCTTC.

The chain joins TRBV20-1 to TRBJ2-3; TRBD2 aligns across 8 bases. Trimming cost V 3 bases and J 2 bases; bases outside gene matches: 10. The CDR3 runs to 16 residues. Germline V gene sequence: CDR1 DFQATT, CDR2 SNEGSKA (reference sequence). The CDR3 sequence is CSASTPAGGHTDTQYF. CDR3 coding DNA: TGCAGTGCTAGTACTCCCGCGGGGGGACACACAGATACGCAGTATTTT.

The rearrangement links TRBV3-1 (or the pseudogene TRBV3-2) to TRBJ2-6; D unclear. Germline V lookup: CDR1 LGHDT, CDR2 YNNKEL (reference sequence). V was shortened by 4 bases and J by 0 bases, with 10 bases between the two germline ends. The length of the CDR3 is 16 residues. In DNA, the CDR3 is TGTGCCAGCAGCCCGCAGGTCCCCTCTGGGGCCAACGTCCTGACTTTC. Its translation is CASSPQVPSGANVLTF.

The CDR3 DNA reads TGTGCCAGCAGCCGTTCGTCACAGAACACTGAAGCTTTCTTT. Translating gives CASSRSSQNTEAFF. The chain uses TRBV3-1 (or the pseudogene TRBV3-2) and TRBJ1-1; D gene ambiguous. Between the trimmed V and J ends, which lost 4 bases and 1 base, there was a span of 10 bases. CDR3 size: 14 residues. Looked up from germline, CDR1 is LGHDT and CDR2 is YNNKEL (reference sequence).

The V gene is TRBV14, the J gene TRBJ1-4; weak D call: TRBD1 (5 bases). CDR1 SGHDN and CDR2 FVKESK come from the germline V gene. The CDR3 has 15 residues. The V end was cut by 4 bases, the J end by 8 bases, with 17 bases between. The CDR3 region has the DNA TGTGCCAGCAGCCCTGGACCAGGGCGGATGGAAAAACTGTTTTTT. It yields the protein CASSPGPGRMEKLFF.

This chain uses TRBV15 with TRBJ2-7; 10 nucleotides match TRBD2. The germline V gene encodes CDR1 LNHNV and CDR2 YYDKDF (reference sequence). V shed 3 bases and J 5 bases; nucleotides not matched to a gene: 7. The CDR3 sequence is 15 residues long. The CDR3 coding sequence is TGTGCCACCAGCAGGCGGGCTAGCGGGGGCCACGAGCAGTACTTC. Protein product: CATSRRASGGHEQYF.

This clone was seen only a few times. The rearrangement uses TRBV19 and TRBJ1-1; the D is unclear. The CDR3 covers 15 residues. V lost 3 bases, J lost 1 base, and 12 bases lay in between. Looked up from germline, CDR1 is LNHDA and CDR2 is SQIVND (reference sequence). The CDR3 sequence is CASSMGAAGNTEAFF. The CDR3 region has the DNA TGTGCCAGTAGTATGGGAGCGGCAGGGAACACTGAAGCTTTCTTT.

The gene calls are TRBV5-4 and TRBJ1-2, with 7 bases identical to TRBD1. V was pared by 0 bases and J by 4 bases, with 3 bases of the junction left unmatched. This CDR3 region has 14 residues. Germline lookup yields CDR1 SGHNT and CDR2 YYREEE (reference sequence). CDR3 loop: CASSLAQGIYGYTF. CDR3 nucleotide sequence: TGTGCCAGCAGCTTGGCACAGGGGATCTATGGCTACACCTTC.

The CDR3 bases are TGTGCCAGCAGTGCGGGGGGATGGGGTAACTATGGCTACACCTTC. Amino acid sequence: CASSAGGWGNYGYTF. V and J are TRBV25-1 and TRBJ1-2; perhaps TRBD1 as D (5 bases). The length of the CDR3 is 15 residues. Trimming cost V 4 bases and J 1 base, with 13 bases left between them. Germline CDR1 reads MGHDK; CDR2 reads SYGVNS.

V gene TRBV18 combines with J gene TRBJ2-3; D is ambiguous. The CDR3 totals 13 residues. Germline lookup yields CDR1 KGHSH and CDR2 LQKENI. The V and J ends lost 3 bases and 4 bases respectively, with 8 bases between them. The CDR3 bases are TGTGCCAGCTCACCGTCGGTGGCAGATACGCAGTATTTT. Its translation is CASSPSVADTQYF.

CDR3 DNA sequence: TGCGCCAGCAGCCAAATGCAGCGGGGGGTGGGAGATACGCAGTATTTT. This translates into CASSQMQRGVGDTQYF. The J gene is TRBJ2-3, the V gene TRBV4-1; 9 nucleotides line up with TRBD2. This CDR3 has 16 residues. From germline, CDR1 is MGHRA and CDR2 YSYEKL. V trimming: 2 bases; J trimming: 5 bases; junction bases outside the gene matches: 8.

The V gene is TRBV3-1 (or the pseudogene TRBV3-2), the J gene TRBJ1-2; a weak D match, TRBD1 (5 bases). The CDR3 is 12 amino acids. The V end lost 1 base, the J end lost 7 bases, and 7 bases lay between the germline ends. Germline-derived CDR1 and CDR2 are LGHDT and YNNKEL (reference sequence). The CDR3 DNA reads as TGTGCCAGCAGCCAAGCAGGGCTTGGCTACACCTTC. Protein: CASSQAGLGYTF.

Concerning this clone itself: This sample includes further DNA sequences coding for the same CDR3. The chain has TRBV5-1 and TRBJ2-6, with D perhaps TRBD1 (5 bases). V was pared by 5 bases and J by 0 bases, with 6 bases between. Germline V gene lookup returns CDR1 SGHRS and CDR2 YFSETQ. The CDR3 contains 14 residues. CDR3 amino acids: CASRDSSGANVLTF. CDR3 DNA sequence: TGCGCCAGCAGAGACAGCTCTGGGGCCAACGTCCTGACTTTC.

This clone has just a few counts. The V and J genes are TRBV19 and TRBJ1-1; D might be TRBD1 (6 bases). CDR1 and CDR2 from the germline V gene are LNHDA and SQIVND (reference sequence). V lost 3 bases and J lost 6, with 17 bases in between. The CDR3 length is 15 residues. The CDR3 DNA reads TGTGCCAGTAGTATCTCAGGGGAAAGAAGGGCTGAAGCTTTCTTT. Translated: CASSISGERRAEAFF. The full variable domain, its missing parts supplied by reference TRBV19 and TRBJ1-1, is DGGITQSPKYLFRKEGQNVTLSCEQNLNHDAMYWYRQDPGQGLRLIYYSQIVNDFQKGDIAEGYSVSREKKESFPLTVTSAQKNPTAFYLCASSISGERRAEAFFGQGTRLTVV.

This clone has just a few counts. The chain uses TRBV4-1 and TRBJ2-2; no clear D gene. The CDR3 runs to 14 residues. Germline V gene sequence: CDR1 MGHRA, CDR2 YSYEKL. Trimming removed 1 base from V and 6 bases from J, with 9 bases in between. CDR3 loop: CASSQAGYSGELFF. DNA for the CDR3: TGCGCCAGCAGCCAAGCGGGTTACTCCGGGGAGCTGTTTTTT.

CDR3 region: CASREWGGGTDTQYF. The CDR3 bases are TGTGCCAGCAGAGAGTGGGGAGGGGGCACAGATACGCAGTATTTT. The chain recombines TRBV11-2 with TRBJ2-3; 7 bases are a match to TRBD2. V shed 6 bases and J 1 base; nucleotides not matched to a gene: 7. The CDR3 runs 15 residues. Germline V gene lookup returns CDR1 SGHAT and CDR2 FQNNGV.

This rearrangement joins TRBV28 to TRBJ1-4; 7 nucleotides line up with TRBD1. The CDR3 is 15 residues long. CDR1 and CDR2 (germline): MDHEN, SYDVKM. With V trimmed by 5 bases and J by 8 bases, 11 bases remained unmatched. The CDR3 DNA reads as TGTGCCAGCAGTCCGCCACAGGGGAGAAGGGAAAAACTGTTTTTT. This codes for CASSPPQGRREKLFF.

The count of this clone is one. This rearrangement joins TRBV3-1 (or the pseudogene TRBV3-2) to TRBJ2-5; 8 bases are shared with TRBD2. CDR1 is LGHDT and CDR2 is YNNKEL in the germline V gene (reference sequence). The CDR3 runs to 16 residues. Trimming cost V 5 bases and J 1 base; bases outside gene matches: 9. The CDR3 loop reads CASSARGRGVQETQYF. The CDR3 coding sequence is TGTGCCAGCAGCGCCCGGGGGCGGGGGGTCCAAGAGACCCAGTACTTC.